The TCR beta chain described here comes from a study of blood T cell repertoires in COVID-19. Looking at the study overall: Sites across the United States, Italy and Spain contributed samples from acute and convalescent COVID-19.

In the authors' workflow: Counts of nucleated cells, estimated from reference gene primer amplification, were obtained. Produced via immunoSEQ multiplex PCR; TCRdb's table is partial and in-frame only. V and J calls and clone size are those listed in that table; D and trimming were worked out from the DNA. This table has about 150,000 clones, approximately 88% appearing once. The sequence was obtained from a man younger than 35 with active or convalescent COVID-19. Specimen: peripheral blood.

The CDR3 DNA sequence: TGTGCCAGCTCACCAAGAAGGTTAGGTGGGACAGTTCTCTCTGGGGCCAACGTCCTGACTTTC. Amino acids: CASSPRRLGGTVLSGANVLTF. The chain has TRBV18 and TRBJ2-6, with 7 positions matching TRBD1. Trimming took 2 bases from V and 0 from J; bases not matched to a gene: 16. The CDR3 runs to 21 residues. Germline lookup yields CDR1 KGHSH and CDR2 LQKENI.